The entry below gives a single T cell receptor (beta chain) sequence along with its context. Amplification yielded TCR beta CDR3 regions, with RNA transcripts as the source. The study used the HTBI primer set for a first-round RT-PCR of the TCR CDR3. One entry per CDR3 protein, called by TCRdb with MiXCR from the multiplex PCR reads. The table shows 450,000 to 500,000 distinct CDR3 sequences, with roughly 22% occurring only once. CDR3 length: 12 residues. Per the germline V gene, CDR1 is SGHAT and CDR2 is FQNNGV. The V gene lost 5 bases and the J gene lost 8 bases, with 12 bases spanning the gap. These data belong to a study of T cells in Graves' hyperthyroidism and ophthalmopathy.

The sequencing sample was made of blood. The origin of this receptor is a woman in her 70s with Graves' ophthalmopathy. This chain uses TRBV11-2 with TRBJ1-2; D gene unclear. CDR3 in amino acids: CASSLNVGGYTF. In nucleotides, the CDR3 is TGTGCCAGCAGCCTCAACGTGGGAGGCTACACCTTC.